The entry below describes one T cell receptor beta chain. This sample stems from a study of cytomegalovirus exposure and HLA in healthy donors. The ends were cut back, 0 bases at V and 1 base at J, with 7 bases in the middle. Germline assignment: CDR1 SGHNT and CDR2 YYREEE (reference sequence). This CDR3 has 14 residues. It was with 60 Vbeta and 13 Jbeta primers that the PCR ran. The method was immunoSEQ multiplex PCR; TCRdb's version includes in-frame clones alone and lacks a portion of them. The specimen's table records under 200,000 clones. The source is a woman under 30 in good health and CMV-seropositive. The sample taken for sequencing was PBMCs. The chain recombines TRBV5-4 with TRBJ1-1; D not certain. DNA of the CDR3: TGTGCCAGCAGCTTGGATCGCGGGAACACTGAAGCTTTCTTT. Protein product: CASSLDRGNTEAFF.